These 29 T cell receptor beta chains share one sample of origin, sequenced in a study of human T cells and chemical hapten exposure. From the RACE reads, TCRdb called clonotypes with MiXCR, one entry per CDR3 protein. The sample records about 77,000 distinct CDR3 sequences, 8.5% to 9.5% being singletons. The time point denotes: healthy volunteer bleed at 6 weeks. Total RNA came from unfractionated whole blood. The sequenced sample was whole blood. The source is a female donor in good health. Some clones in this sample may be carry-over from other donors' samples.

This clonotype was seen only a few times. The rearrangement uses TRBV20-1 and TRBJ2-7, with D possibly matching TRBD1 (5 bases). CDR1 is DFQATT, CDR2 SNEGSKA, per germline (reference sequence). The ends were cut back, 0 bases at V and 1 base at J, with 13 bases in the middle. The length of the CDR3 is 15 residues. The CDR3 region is CSARDRALSSYEQYF. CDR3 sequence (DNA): TGCAGTGCTAGAGACAGGGCCTTATCATCCTACGAGCAGTACTTC.

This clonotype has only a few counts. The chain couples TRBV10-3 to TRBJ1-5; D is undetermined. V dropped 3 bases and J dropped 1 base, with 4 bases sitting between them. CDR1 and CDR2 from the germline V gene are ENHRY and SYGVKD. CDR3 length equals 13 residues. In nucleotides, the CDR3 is TGTGCCATCAGTGACTCCAGCAATCAGCCCCAGCATTTT. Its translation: CAISDSSNQPQHF.

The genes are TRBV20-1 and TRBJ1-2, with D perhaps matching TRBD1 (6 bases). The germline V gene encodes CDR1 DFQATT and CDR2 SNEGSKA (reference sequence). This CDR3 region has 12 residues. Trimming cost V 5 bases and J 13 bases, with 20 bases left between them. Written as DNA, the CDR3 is TGCAGTGCTCAGGGGAATTATCTTAAAAGCACCTTC. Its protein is CSAQGNYLKSTF.

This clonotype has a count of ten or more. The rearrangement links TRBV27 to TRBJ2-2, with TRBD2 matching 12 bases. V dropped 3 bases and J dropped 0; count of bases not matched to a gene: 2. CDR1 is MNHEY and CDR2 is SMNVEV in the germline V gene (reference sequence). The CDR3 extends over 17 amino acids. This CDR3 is CASSFGLAGSNTGELFF. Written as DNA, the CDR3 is TGTGCCAGCAGTTTCGGACTAGCGGGGTCGAACACCGGGGAGCTGTTTTTT.

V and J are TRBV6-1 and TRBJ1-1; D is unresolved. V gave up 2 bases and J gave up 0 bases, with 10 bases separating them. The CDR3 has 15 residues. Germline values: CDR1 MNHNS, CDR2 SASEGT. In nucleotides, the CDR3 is TGTGCCAGCAGTGAAATGGACGGCGTGAACACTGAAGCTTTCTTT. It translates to CASSEMDGVNTEAFF.

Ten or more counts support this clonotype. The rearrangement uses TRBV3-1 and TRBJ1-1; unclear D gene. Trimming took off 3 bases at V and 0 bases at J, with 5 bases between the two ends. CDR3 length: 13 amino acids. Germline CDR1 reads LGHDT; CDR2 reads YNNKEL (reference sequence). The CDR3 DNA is TGTGCCAGCAGCCACCAGCTGAACACTGAAGCTTTCTTT. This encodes CASSHQLNTEAFF.

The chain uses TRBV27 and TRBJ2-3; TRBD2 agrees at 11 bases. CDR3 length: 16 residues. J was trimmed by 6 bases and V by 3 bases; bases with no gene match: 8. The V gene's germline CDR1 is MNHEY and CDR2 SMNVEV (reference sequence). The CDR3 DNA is TGTGCCAGCAGTTTCCTAGCGGGGGGCCAGGGGGATACGCAGTATTTT. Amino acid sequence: CASSFLAGGQGDTQYF.

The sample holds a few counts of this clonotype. The CDR3 region is CSASKDTPSYEQYF. Written as DNA, the CDR3 is TGCAGTGCTAGTAAGGATACCCCTTCCTACGAGCAGTACTTC. The chain is built from TRBV20-1 and TRBJ2-7; D not certain. The CDR3 is 14 amino acids. CDR1 is DFQATT and CDR2 is SNEGSKA in the germline V gene (reference sequence). Trimming took off 3 bases at V and 1 base at J, with 13 bases between the two ends.

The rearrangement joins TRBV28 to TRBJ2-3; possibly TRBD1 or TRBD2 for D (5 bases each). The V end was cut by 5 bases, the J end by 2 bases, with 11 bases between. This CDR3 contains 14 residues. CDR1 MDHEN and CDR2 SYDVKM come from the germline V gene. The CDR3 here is CASSRDVYTDTQYF. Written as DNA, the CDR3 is TGTGCCAGCAGTCGGGACGTCTACACAGATACGCAGTATTTT.

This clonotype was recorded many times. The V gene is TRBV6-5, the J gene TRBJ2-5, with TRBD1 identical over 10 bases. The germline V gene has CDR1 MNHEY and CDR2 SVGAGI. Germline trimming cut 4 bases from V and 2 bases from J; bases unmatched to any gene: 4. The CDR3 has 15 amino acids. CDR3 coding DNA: TGTGCCAGCAGTTCCGGGACAGGGGTACAAGAGACCCAGTACTTC. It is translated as CASSSGTGVQETQYF.

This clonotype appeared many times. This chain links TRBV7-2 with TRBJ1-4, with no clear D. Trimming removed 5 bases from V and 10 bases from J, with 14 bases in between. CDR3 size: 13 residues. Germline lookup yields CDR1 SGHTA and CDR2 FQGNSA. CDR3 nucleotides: TGTGCCAGCAGCCTCGCCCCAATCGGAAAACTGTTTTTT. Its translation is CASSLAPIGKLFF.

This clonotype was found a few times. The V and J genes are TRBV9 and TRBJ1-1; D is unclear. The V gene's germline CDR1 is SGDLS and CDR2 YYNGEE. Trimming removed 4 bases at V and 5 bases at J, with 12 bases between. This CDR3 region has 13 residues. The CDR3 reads CASSPSPGTEAFF. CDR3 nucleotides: TGTGCCAGCAGCCCTTCTCCGGGGACTGAAGCTTTCTTT. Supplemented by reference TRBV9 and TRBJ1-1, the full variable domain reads DSGVTQTPKHLITATGQRVTLRCSPRSGDLSVYWYQQSLDQGLQFLIQYYNGEERAKGNILERFSAQQFPDLHSELNLSSLELGDSALYFCASSPSPGTEAFFGQGTRLTVV.

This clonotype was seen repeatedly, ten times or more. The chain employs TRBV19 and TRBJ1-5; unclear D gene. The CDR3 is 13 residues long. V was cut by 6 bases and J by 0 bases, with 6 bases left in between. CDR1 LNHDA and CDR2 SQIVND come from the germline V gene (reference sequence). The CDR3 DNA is TGTGCCAGTAGCTCACTTAGCAATCAGCCCCAGCATTTT. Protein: CASSSLSNQPQHF. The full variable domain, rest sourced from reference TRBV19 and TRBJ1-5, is DGGITQSPKYLFRKEGQNVTLSCEQNLNHDAMYWYRQDPGQGLRLIYYSQIVNDFQKGDIAEGYSVSREKKESFPLTVTSAQKNPTAFYLCASSSLSNQPQHFGDGTRLSIL.

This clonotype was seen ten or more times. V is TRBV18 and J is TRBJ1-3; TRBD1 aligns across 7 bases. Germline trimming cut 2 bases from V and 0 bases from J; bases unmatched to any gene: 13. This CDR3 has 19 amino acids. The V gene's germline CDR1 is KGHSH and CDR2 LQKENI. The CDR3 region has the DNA TGTGCCAGCTCACCAAGGGGAATTGGACAGGTCACCTCTGGAAACACCATATATTTT. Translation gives CASSPRGIGQVTSGNTIYF.

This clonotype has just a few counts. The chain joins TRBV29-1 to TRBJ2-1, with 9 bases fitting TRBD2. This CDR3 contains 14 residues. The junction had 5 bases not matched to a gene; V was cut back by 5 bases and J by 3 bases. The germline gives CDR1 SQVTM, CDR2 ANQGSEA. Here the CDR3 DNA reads TGCAGCGTTATGGGGACTAGCAGCTACAATGAGCAGTTCTTC. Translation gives CSVMGTSSYNEQFF.

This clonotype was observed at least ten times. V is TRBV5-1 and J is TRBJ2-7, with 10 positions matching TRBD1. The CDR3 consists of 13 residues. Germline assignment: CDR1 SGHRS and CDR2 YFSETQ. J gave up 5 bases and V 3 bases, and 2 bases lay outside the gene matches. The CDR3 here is CASSYGTGDEQYF. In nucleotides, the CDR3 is TGCGCCAGCAGCTACGGGACAGGGGACGAGCAGTACTTC.

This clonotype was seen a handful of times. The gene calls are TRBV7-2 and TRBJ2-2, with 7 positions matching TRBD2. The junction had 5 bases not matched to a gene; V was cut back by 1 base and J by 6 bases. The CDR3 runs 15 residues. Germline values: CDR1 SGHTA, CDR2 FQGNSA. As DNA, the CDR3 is TGTGCCAGCAGCTTAGTGGCGGGGGTGGCCGGGGAGCTGTTTTTT. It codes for CASSLVAGVAGELFF.

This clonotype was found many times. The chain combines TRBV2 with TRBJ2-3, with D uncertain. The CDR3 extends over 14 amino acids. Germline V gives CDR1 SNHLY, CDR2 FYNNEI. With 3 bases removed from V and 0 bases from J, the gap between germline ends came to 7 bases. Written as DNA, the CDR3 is TGTGCCAGCAGTGATCATACTAGCACAGATACGCAGTATTTT. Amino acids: CASSDHTSTDTQYF. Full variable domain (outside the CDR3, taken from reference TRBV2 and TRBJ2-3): EPEVTQTPSHQVTQMGQEVILRCVPISNHLYFYWYRQILGQKVEFLVSFYNNEISEKSEIFDDQFSVERPDGSNFTLKIRSTKLEDSAMYFCASSDHTSTDTQYFGPGTRLTVL.

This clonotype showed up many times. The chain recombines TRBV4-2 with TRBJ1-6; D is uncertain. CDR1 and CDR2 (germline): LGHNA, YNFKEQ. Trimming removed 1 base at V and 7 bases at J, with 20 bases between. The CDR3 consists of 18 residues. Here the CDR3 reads CASSQGLPGTRQNSPLHF. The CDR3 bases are TGTGCCAGCAGCCAAGGTTTGCCCGGAACGCGTCAAAATTCACCCCTCCACTTT.

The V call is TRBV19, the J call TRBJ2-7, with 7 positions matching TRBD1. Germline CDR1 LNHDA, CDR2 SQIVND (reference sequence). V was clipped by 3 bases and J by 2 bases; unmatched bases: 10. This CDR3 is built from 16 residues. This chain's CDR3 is CASSISSGTAAYEQYF. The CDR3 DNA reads TGTGCCAGTAGTATTTCATCCGGGACAGCGGCCTACGAGCAGTACTTC.

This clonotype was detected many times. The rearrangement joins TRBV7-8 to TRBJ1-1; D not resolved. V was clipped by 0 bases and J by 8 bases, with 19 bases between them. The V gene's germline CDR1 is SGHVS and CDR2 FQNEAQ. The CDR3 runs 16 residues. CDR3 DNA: TGTGCCAGCAGCTTAGCTCTTGGCAGGAACCCCGCAGAAGCTTTCTTT. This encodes CASSLALGRNPAEAFF.

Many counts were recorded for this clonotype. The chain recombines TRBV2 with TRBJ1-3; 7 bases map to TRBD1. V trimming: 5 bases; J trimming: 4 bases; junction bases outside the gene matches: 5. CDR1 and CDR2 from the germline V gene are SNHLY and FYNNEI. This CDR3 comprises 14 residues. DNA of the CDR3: TGTGCCAGCAGTCCAACAGGGGAAGGAAACACCATATATTTT. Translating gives CASSPTGEGNTIYF.

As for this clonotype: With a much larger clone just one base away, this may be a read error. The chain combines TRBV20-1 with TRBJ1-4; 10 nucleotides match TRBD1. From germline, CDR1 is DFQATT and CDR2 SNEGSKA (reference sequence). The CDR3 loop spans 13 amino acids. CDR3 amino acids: CSAPGTGAEKQFF. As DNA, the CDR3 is TGCAGTGCTCCCGGGACAGGGGCCGAAAAACAGTTTTTT.

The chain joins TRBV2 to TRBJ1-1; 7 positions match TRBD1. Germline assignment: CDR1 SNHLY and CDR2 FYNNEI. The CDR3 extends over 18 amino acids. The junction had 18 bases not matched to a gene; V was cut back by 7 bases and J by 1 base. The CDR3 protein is CASTSLTRGHVGNTEAFF. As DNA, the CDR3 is TGTGCCAGCACTTCACTGACTAGGGGGCATGTCGGGAACACTGAAGCTTTCTTT.

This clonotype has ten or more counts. CDR3 region: CASSQDWGQENTEAFF. The CDR3 nucleotides are TGTGCCAGCAGCCAAGACTGGGGACAGGAGAACACTGAAGCTTTCTTT. J is TRBJ1-1 and V is TRBV4-2; 8 bases are shared with TRBD1. The CDR3 loop spans 16 amino acids. Germline values: CDR1 LGHNA, CDR2 YNFKEQ. V shed 0 bases and J 1 base; nucleotides not matched to a gene: 4.

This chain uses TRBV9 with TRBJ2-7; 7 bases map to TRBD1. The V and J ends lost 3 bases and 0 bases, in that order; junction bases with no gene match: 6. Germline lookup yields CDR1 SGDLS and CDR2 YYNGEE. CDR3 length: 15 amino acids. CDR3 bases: TGTGCCAGCAGCGGCGAAGGGGGCAGCTCCTACGAGCAGTACTTC. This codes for CASSGEGGSSYEQYF. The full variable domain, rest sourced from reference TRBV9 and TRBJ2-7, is DSGVTQTPKHLITATGQRVTLRCSPRSGDLSVYWYQQSLDQGLQFLIQYYNGEERAKGNILERFSAQQFPDLHSELNLSSLELGDSALYFCASSGEGGSSYEQYFGPGTRLTVT.

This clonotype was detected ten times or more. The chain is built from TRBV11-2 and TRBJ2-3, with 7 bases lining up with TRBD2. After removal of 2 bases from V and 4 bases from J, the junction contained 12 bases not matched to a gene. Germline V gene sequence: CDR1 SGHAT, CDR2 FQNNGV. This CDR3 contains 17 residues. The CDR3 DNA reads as TGTGCCAGCAGCTTACGTCTAGCGGAGGGACTGGCAGATACGCAGTATTTT. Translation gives CASSLRLAEGLADTQYF.

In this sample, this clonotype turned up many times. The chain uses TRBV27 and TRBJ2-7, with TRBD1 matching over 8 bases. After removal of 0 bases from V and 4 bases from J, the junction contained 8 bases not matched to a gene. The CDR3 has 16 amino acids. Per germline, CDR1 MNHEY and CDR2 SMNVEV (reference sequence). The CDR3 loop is CASSLSGQGRGYEQYF. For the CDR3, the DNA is TGTGCCAGCAGTTTATCCGGACAGGGCCGAGGGTACGAGCAGTACTTC.

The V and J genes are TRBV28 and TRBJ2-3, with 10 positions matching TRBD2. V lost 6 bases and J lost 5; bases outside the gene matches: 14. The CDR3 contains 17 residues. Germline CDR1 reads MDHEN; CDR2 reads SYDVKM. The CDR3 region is CASRQGGAGGPIDTQYF. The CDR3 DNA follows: TGTGCCAGCAGGCAAGGGGGAGCGGGGGGGCCAATAGATACGCAGTATTTT.